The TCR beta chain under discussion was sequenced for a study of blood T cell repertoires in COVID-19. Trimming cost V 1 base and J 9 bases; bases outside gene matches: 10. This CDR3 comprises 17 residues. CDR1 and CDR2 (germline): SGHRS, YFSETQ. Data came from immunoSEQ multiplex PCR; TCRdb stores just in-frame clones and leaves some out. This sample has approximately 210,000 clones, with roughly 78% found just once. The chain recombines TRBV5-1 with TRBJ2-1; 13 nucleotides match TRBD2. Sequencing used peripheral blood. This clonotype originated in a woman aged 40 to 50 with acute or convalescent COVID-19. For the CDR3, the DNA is TGCGCCAGCAGCTTGCTGAAACCGGGACTAGCGGGATCTGAGCAGTTCTTC. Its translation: CASSLLKPGLAGSEQFF.